The 22 T cell receptor beta chains below were found in one sample sequenced in a study of a mutant IDH1 vaccine in newly diagnosed glioma. Time point: week 5, during vaccination. The investigators gave 300 ug of mutant IDH1 20-mer peptide in each vaccine dose, together with topical imiquimod. No cognate antigen is known for these TCRs. The repertoire was sequenced with immunoSEQ multiplex PCR; TCRdb's copy has only in-frame clones and lacks some. The sample has tens of thousands of clones, 91% seen once; the top ten hold just over 0.55%. The input for sequencing was PBMCs, taken from a glioma patient whose treatment included an IDH1 peptide vaccine. The source is a woman aged 50 to 65 with glioma.

This chain links TRBV4-1 with TRBJ2-1, with 7 bases that match TRBD2. With 3 bases clipped from V and 8 bases from J, the junction kept 7 bases outside the gene matches. This CDR3 has 14 residues. Germline-derived CDR1 and CDR2 are MGHRA and YSYEKL. The CDR3 sequence is CASSHQRGSDEQFF. The DNA for the CDR3 is TGCGCCAGCAGCCACCAGCGGGGAAGTGATGAGCAGTTCTTC.

The V and J genes are TRBV6-1 and TRBJ1-5; no clear D. The CDR3 runs to 15 residues. In germline, CDR1 is MNHNS, CDR2 SASEGT. Trimming took off 1 base at V and 6 bases at J, with 13 bases between the two ends. The CDR3 is CASSEGPGAGQPQHF. The CDR3 DNA is TGTGCCAGCAGTGAAGGACCAGGTGCCGGTCAGCCCCAGCATTTT.

The chain is built from TRBV6-5 and TRBJ1-4, with D possibly matching TRBD1 (6 bases). This CDR3 has 15 residues. Deletions cut 6 bases from V and 0 bases from J, with 11 bases between. The germline CDR1 and CDR2 sequences are MNHEY and SVGAGI. The CDR3 region is CASSYTGPTNEKLFF. The CDR3 coding sequence is TGTGCCAGCAGCTATACAGGGCCAACTAATGAAAAACTGTTTTTT.

The V and J genes are TRBV5-1 and TRBJ1-2; 11 bases are shared with TRBD1. The V gene's germline CDR1 is SGHRS and CDR2 YFSETQ. Trimming cost V 4 bases and J 6 bases; bases outside gene matches: 8. This CDR3 is 15 amino acids long. CDR3 bases: TGCGCCAGCAGCCCCGGGACAGGGGGTGTACATGGCTACACCTTC. This gives the protein CASSPGTGGVHGYTF.

J is TRBJ2-1 and V is TRBV9; D is undetermined. The CDR3 is 14 amino acids. V lost 4 bases, J lost 4 bases, and 12 bases lay in between. Germline V gene data show CDR1 as SGDLS and CDR2 as YYNGEE. The DNA for the CDR3 is TGTGCCAGCAGCCTGGGCGTCGGGTACAATGAGCAGTTCTTC. Protein product: CASSLGVGYNEQFF.

The chain is built from TRBV27 and TRBJ1-2, with a tentative D call TRBD1 (5 bases). Germline V gene sequence: CDR1 MNHEY, CDR2 SMNVEV (reference sequence). Trimming cost V 0 bases and J 1 base, with 9 bases left between them. This CDR3 contains 15 residues. CDR3 sequence reads: CASSLSGVNNYGYTF. Here the CDR3 DNA reads TGTGCCAGCAGTTTATCAGGGGTAAATAACTATGGCTACACCTTC.

The rearrangement links TRBV7-3 to TRBJ2-2; 10 bases agree with TRBD2. This CDR3 has 16 residues. From germline, CDR1 is SGHTA and CDR2 FQGTGA. The junction had 1 base not matched to a gene; V was cut back by 0 bases and J by 3 bases. CDR3 protein: CASSLTGLAYTGELFF. DNA of the CDR3: TGTGCCAGCAGCTTAACGGGACTAGCGTACACCGGGGAGCTGTTTTTT.

The rearrangement links TRBV2 to TRBJ2-1; D not certain. The V end lost 0 bases, the J end lost 4 bases, and 10 bases lay between the germline ends. Germline V CDR1 and CDR2: SNHLY, FYNNEI. The CDR3 covers 15 residues. CDR3 loop: CASSEAPVRYNEQFF. CDR3 sequence (DNA): TGTGCCAGCAGTGAAGCGCCCGTGAGATACAATGAGCAGTTCTTC.

The chain joins TRBV9 to TRBJ1-1; D is ambiguous. V was clipped by 0 bases and J by 5 bases, with 14 bases between them. The CDR3 runs 15 residues. The V gene's germline CDR1 is SGDLS and CDR2 YYNGEE. DNA of the CDR3: TGTGCCAGCAGCGTAGGTCGGAGCAGCGTGACTGAAGCTTTCTTT. This gives the protein CASSVGRSSVTEAFF.

This CDR3 is CASRAQSGANYGYTF. CDR3 sequence (DNA): TGTGCCAGCAGAGCCCAGTCAGGAGCTAACTATGGCTACACCTTC. The chain uses TRBV28 and TRBJ1-2; D gene ambiguous. The germline V gene has CDR1 MDHEN and CDR2 SYDVKM. V was cut by 6 bases and J by 0 bases, with 14 bases left in between. The CDR3 loop spans 15 amino acids.

The rearrangement links TRBV28 to TRBJ1-1; TRBD1 aligns across 7 bases. Trimming took 3 bases from V and 6 from J; bases not matched to a gene: 10. CDR1 is MDHEN, CDR2 SYDVKM, per germline. The CDR3 spans 15 residues. CDR3 in DNA: TGTGCCAGCAGTTTGAACGTAGGGGGCAGGGCTGAAGCTTTCTTT. This codes for CASSLNVGGRAEAFF. Full variable domain (rest looked up from reference TRBV28 and TRBJ1-1): DVKVTQSSRYLVKRTGEKVFLECVQDMDHENMFWYRQDPGLGLRLIYFSYDVKMKEKGDIPEGYSVSREKKERFSLILESASTNQTSMYLCASSLNVGGRAEAFFGQGTRLTVV.

The chain recombines TRBV5-4 with TRBJ2-3; TRBD1 matches at 7 bases. The CDR3 runs to 15 residues. Germline V gene data show CDR1 as SGHNT and CDR2 as YYREEE (reference sequence). The V and J ends lost 3 bases and 3 bases, in that order; junction bases with no gene match: 7. The CDR3 region has the DNA TGTGCCAGCAGCTGGGCGACAGGGTTGACAGATACGCAGTATTTT. Amino acids: CASSWATGLTDTQYF.

V gene TRBV6-5 combines with J gene TRBJ1-2, with TRBD1 matching 9 bases. Trimming took 2 bases from V and 5 from J; bases not matched to a gene: 3. Germline values: CDR1 MNHEY, CDR2 SVGAGI. The CDR3 sequence is 14 residues long. CDR3 DNA: TGTGCCAGCAGTTACCAGGACAGGGGTTATGGCTACACCTTC. Amino acid sequence: CASSYQDRGYGYTF.

Comment on this clone: Germline and junction disagree at one end, which may indicate a read error. In the same sample, other DNA sequences code for this CDR3. This chain connects TRBV6-6 to TRBJ1-3; TRBD1 might be the D (6 bases). The CDR3 extends over 14 amino acids. The germline V gene has CDR1 MNHNY and CDR2 SVGAGI (reference sequence). CDR3 DNA: TGTGCCACCCGGGGAGGGGGAACTGGAAATACCATATATTTT. It is translated as CATRGGGTGNTIYF.

V usage is TRBV10-3 and J usage is TRBJ2-3, with a tentative D call TRBD1 (5 bases). V was clipped by 2 bases and J by 5 bases, with 17 bases between them. Per germline, CDR1 ENHRY and CDR2 SYGVKD. CDR3 length: 16 residues. The CDR3 sequence: CAISEMIGQTRDTQYF. CDR3 nucleotides: TGTGCCATCAGTGAGATGATAGGACAAACAAGAGATACGCAGTATTTT.

The rearrangement links TRBV19 to TRBJ2-4; D perhaps matches TRBD1 (5 bases). The CDR3 consists of 13 residues. Deletions cut 7 bases from V and 0 bases from J, with 7 bases between. Germline V gene data show CDR1 as LNHDA and CDR2 as SQIVND (reference sequence). CDR3 residues: CASNRGAKNIQYF. CDR3 nucleotide sequence: TGTGCCAGTAATAGGGGAGCCAAAAACATTCAGTACTTC. The whole variable domain, remainder taken from reference TRBV19 and TRBJ2-4, is DGGITQSPKYLFRKEGQNVTLSCEQNLNHDAMYWYRQDPGQGLRLIYYSQIVNDFQKGDIAEGYSVSREKKESFPLTVTSAQKNPTAFYLCASNRGAKNIQYFGAGTRLSVL.

The rearrangement uses TRBV28 and TRBJ1-2; TRBD1 matches at 9 bases. The V gene's germline CDR1 is MDHEN and CDR2 SYDVKM. This CDR3 has 17 residues. V trimming: 4 bases; J trimming: 2 bases; junction bases outside the gene matches: 11. CDR3 in amino acids: CASSSFFGQGWNYGYTF. Here the CDR3 DNA reads TGTGCCAGCAGTTCCTTTTTCGGACAGGGGTGGAACTATGGCTACACCTTC.

The chain links TRBV27 to TRBJ1-2; no clear D gene. Germline CDR1 is MNHEY and CDR2 is SMNVEV (reference sequence). With 5 bases removed from V and 8 bases from J, the gap between germline ends came to 15 bases. CDR3 length equals 13 residues. Here the CDR3 reads CASSTRWVGGYTF. CDR3 nucleotide sequence: TGTGCCAGCAGTACGAGATGGGTGGGCGGCTACACCTTC.

The V call is TRBV19, the J call TRBJ2-6, with 7 bases lining up with TRBD1. Germline CDR1 LNHDA, CDR2 SQIVND (reference sequence). The CDR3 length is 18 residues. Trimming cost V 4 bases and J 0 bases; bases outside gene matches: 9. The CDR3 loop reads CASSTWTGARSGANVLTF. CDR3 DNA sequence: TGTGCCAGTAGTACCTGGACAGGTGCCCGCTCTGGGGCCAACGTCCTGACTTTC.

The rearrangement links TRBV9 to TRBJ2-1, with D unclear. V shed 4 bases and J shed 0 bases, with 17 bases lying between them. The CDR3 consists of 17 residues. Looked up from germline, CDR1 is SGDLS and CDR2 is YYNGEE. The CDR3 is CASSLPQPQSSYNEQFF. CDR3 DNA sequence: TGTGCCAGCAGCCTACCACAGCCCCAGAGCTCCTACAATGAGCAGTTCTTC.

The rearrangement joins TRBV28 to TRBJ1-2; 7 nucleotides align to TRBD1. The CDR3 is 14 residues long. J gave up 4 bases and V 3 bases, and 5 bases lay outside the gene matches. Germline V gives CDR1 MDHEN, CDR2 SYDVKM. The CDR3 spells CASSFFSGGYGYTF. CDR3 nucleotides: TGTGCCAGCAGTTTTTTCTCAGGGGGCTATGGCTACACCTTC.

This rearrangement joins TRBV29-1 to TRBJ2-5, with 12 nucleotides matching TRBD2. The J call may be faulty, since TRBJ2-7 better matches the DNA end. Germline V CDR1 and CDR2: SQVTM, ANQGSEA. CDR3 length: 14 amino acids. CDR3 bases: TGCAGCGTTGCCAAGGGACTAGCGGGCTACGAGCAGTACTTC. It encodes CSVAKGLAGYEQYF.